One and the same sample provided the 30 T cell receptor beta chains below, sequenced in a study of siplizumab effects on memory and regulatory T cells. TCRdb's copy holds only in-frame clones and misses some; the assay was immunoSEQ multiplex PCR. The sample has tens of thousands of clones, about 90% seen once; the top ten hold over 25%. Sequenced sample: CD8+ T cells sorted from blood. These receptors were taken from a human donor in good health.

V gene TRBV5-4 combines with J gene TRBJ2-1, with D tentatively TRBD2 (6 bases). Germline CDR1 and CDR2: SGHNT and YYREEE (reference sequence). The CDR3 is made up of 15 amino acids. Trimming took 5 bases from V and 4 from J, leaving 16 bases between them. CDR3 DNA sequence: TGTGCCAGCAGGGATCGGGGGACTGGTTACAATGAGCAGTTCTTC. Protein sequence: CASRDRGTGYNEQFF.

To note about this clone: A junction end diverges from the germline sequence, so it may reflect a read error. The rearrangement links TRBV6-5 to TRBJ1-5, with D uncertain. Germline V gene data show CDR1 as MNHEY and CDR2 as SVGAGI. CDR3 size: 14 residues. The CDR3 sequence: CASRREGSSQPQHF. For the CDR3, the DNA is TGTGCCAGCAGACGAGAAGGGAGCAGTCAGCCCCAGCATTTT.

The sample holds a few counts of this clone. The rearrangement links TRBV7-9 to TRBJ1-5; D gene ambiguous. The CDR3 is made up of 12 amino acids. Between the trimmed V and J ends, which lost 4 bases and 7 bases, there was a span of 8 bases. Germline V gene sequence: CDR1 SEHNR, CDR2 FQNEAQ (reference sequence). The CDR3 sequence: CASSSSDQPQHF. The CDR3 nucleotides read TGTGCCAGCAGCTCGTCCGACCAGCCCCAGCATTTT. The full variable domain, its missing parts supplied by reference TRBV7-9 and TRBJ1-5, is DTGVSQNPRHKITKRGQNVTFRCDPISEHNRLYWYRQTLGQGPEFLTYFQNEAQLEKSRLLSDRFSAERPKGSFSTLEIQRTEQGDSAMYLCASSSSDQPQHFGDGTRLSIL.

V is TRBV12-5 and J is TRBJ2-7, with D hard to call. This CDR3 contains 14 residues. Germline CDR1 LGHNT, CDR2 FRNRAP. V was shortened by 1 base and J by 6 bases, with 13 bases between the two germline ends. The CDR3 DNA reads TGTGCTAGTGGTTTGGAACCGGCCCTCGCCGAGCAGTACTTC. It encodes CASGLEPALAEQYF. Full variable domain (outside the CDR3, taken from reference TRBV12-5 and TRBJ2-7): DARVTQTPRHKVTEMGQEVTMRCQPILGHNTVFWYRQTMMQGLELLAYFRNRAPLDDSGMPKDRFSAEMPDATLATLKIQPSEPRDSAVYFCASGLEPALAEQYFGPGTRLTVT.

The CDR3 bases are TGTGCCAGCACCCTTGGGACCGCTGAAGCTTTCTTT. It is translated as CASTLGTAEAFF. The genes are TRBV7-9 and TRBJ1-1; D is possibly TRBD1 (5 bases). V lost 7 bases, J lost 6 bases, and 12 bases lay in between. The CDR3 runs 12 residues. Germline loops: CDR1 SEHNR, CDR2 FQNEAQ (reference sequence).

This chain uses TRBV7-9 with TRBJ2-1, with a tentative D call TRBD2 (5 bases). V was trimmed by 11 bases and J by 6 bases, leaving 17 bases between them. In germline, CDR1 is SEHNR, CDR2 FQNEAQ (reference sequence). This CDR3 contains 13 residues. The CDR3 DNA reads TGTGCCGACGGGGAGAGCCTGGGCAATGAGCAGTTCTTC. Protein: CADGESLGNEQFF.

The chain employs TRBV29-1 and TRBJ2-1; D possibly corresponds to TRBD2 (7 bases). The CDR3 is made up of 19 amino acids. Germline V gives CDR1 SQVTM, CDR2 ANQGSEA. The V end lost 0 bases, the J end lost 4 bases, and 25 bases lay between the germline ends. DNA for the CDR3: TGCAGCGTTGAAGATGGGGGGGCTAGCGGCGCCCCTCCTTACAATGAGCAGTTCTTC. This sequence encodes CSVEDGGASGAPPYNEQFF.

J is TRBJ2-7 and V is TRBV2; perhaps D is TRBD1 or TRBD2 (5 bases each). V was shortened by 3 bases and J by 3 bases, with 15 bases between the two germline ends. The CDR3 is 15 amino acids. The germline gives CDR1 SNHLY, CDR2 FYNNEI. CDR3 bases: TGTGCCAGCAGTGACGTTGGGGGAATGAGCTACGAGCAGTACTTC. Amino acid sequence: CASSDVGGMSYEQYF.

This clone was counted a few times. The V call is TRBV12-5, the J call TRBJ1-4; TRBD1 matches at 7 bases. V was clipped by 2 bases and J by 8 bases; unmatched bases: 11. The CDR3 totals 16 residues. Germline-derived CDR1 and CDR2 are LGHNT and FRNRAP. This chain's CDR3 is CASGLPQGVTGEKLFF. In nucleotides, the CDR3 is TGTGCTAGTGGTTTGCCCCAGGGGGTTACAGGGGAAAAACTGTTTTTT.

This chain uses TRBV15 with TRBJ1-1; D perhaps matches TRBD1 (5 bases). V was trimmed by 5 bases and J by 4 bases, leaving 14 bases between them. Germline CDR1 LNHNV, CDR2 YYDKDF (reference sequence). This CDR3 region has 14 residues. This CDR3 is CATSSGVGLTEAFF. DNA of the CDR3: TGTGCCACCAGCTCTGGGGTGGGGCTCACTGAAGCTTTCTTT.

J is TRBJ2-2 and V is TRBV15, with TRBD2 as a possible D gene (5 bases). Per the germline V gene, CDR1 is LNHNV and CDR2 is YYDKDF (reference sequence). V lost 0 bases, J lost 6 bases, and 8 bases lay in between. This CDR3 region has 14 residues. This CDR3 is CATSRDRGPGELFF. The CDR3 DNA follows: TGTGCCACCAGCAGAGATCGGGGTCCCGGGGAGCTGTTTTTT.

CDR3 protein: CDRTVGKETQYF. The CDR3 coding sequence is TGCGATAGGACAGTGGGGAAAGAGACCCAGTACTTC. The chain employs TRBV21-1 and TRBJ2-5; TRBD1 is taken as the D call from the table, unchecked against the DNA. TRBV21-1 is a listed pseudogene. CDR3 size: 12 residues.

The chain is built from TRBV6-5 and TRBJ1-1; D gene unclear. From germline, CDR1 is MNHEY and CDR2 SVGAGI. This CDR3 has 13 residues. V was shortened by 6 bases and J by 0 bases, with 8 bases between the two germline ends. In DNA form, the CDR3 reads TGTGCCAGCAGACAGTTCATGAACACTGAAGCTTTCTTT. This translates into CASRQFMNTEAFF.

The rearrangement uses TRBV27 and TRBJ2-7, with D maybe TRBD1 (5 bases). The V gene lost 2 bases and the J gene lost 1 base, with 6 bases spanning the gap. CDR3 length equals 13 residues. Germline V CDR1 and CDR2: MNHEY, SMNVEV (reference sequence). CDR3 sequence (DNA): TGTGCCAGCAGTTTAACAGGTTCCTACGAGCAGTACTTC. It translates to CASSLTGSYEQYF.

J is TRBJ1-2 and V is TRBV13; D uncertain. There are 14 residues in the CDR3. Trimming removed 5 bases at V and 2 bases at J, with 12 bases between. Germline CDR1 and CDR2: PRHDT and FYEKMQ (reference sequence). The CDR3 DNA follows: TGTGCCAGCAGCCGCATACACGAAAACTATGGCTACACCTTC. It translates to CASSRIHENYGYTF.

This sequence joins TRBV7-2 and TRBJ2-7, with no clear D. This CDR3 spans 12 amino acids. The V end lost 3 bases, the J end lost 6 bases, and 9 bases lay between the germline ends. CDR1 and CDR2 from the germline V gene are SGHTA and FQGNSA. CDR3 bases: TGTGCCAGCAGCTTGTGGGGTCGCGAGCAGTACTTC. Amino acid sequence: CASSLWGREQYF.

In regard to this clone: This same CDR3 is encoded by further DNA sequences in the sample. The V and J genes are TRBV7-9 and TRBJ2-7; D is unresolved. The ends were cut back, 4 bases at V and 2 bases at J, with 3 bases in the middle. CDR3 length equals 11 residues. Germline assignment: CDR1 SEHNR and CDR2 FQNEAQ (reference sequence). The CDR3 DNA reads TGTGCCAGCAGCTCTACCTACGAGCAGTACTTC. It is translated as CASSSTYEQYF.

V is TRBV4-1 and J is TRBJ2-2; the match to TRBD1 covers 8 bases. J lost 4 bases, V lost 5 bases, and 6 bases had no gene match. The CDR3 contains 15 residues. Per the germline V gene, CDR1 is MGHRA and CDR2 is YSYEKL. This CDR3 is CASSNRQGITGELFF. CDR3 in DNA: TGCGCCAGCAGCAATCGACAGGGGATCACCGGGGAGCTGTTTTTT.

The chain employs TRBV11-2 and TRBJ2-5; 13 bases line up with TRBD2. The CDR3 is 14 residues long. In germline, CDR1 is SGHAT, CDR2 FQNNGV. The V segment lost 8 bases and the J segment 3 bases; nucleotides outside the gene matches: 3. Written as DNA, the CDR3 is TGTGCCAGCCACGGACTAGCGGGAGAAGAGACCCAGTACTTC. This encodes CASHGLAGEETQYF.

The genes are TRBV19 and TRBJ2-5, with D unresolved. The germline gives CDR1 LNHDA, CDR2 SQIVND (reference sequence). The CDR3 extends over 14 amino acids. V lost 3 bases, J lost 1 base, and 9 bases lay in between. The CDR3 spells CASSIRALQETQYF. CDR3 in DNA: TGTGCCAGTAGTATCCGGGCCCTCCAAGAGACCCAGTACTTC.

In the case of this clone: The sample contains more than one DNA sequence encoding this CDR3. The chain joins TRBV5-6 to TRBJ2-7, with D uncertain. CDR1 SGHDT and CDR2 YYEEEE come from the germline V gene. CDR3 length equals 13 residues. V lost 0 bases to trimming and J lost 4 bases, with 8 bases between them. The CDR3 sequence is CASSLEGSYEQYF. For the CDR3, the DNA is TGTGCCAGCAGCTTGGAGGGATCTTACGAGCAGTACTTC.

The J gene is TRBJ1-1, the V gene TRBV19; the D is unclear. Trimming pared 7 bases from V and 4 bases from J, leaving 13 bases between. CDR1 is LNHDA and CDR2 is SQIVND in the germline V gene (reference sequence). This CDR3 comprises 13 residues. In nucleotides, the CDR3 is TGTGCCAGTACCACCGAGACGACCACTGAAGCTTTCTTT. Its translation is CASTTETTTEAFF.

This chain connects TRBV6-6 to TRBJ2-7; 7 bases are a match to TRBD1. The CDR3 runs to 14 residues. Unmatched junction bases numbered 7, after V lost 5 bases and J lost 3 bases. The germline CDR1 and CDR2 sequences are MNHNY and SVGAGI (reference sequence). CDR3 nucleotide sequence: TGTGCCAGCAGTCCTACTCGGACAGGCTACGAGCAGTACTTC. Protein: CASSPTRTGYEQYF.

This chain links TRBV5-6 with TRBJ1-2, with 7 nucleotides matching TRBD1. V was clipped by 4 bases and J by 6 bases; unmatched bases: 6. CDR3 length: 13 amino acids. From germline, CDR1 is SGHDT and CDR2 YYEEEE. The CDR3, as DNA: TGTGCCAGCAGCCCATGGACAGGAGATGGCTACACCTTC. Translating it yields CASSPWTGDGYTF.

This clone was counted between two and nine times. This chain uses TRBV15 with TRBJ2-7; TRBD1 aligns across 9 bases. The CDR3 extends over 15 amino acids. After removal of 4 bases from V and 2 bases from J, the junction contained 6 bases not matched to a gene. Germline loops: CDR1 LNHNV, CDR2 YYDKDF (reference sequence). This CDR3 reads CATSKDRGTTYEQYF. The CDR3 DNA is TGTGCCACCAGCAAGGACAGGGGCACCACCTACGAGCAGTACTTC.

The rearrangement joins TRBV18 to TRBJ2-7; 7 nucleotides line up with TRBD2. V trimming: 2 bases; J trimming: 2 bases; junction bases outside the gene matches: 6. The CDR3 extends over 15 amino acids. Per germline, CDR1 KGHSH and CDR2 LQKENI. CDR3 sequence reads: CASSPAGVIAYEQYF. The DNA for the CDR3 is TGTGCCAGCTCACCAGCGGGAGTAATCGCCTACGAGCAGTACTTC.

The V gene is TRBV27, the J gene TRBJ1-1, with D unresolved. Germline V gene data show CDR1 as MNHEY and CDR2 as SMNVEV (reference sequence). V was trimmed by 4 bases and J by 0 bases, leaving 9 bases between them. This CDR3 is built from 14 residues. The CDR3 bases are TGTGCCAGCAGTTCTAGGGCCTTGAACACTGAAGCTTTCTTT. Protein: CASSSRALNTEAFF.

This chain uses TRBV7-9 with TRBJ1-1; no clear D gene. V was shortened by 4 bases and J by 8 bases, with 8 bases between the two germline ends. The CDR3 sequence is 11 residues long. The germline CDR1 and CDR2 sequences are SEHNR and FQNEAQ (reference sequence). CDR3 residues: CASSSGPEAFF. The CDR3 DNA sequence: TGTGCCAGCAGCTCCGGTCCCGAAGCTTTCTTT.

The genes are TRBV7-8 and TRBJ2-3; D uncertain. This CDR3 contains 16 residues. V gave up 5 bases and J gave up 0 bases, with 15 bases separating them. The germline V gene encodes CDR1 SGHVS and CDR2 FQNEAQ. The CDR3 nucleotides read TGTGCCAGCAGCGCCCAACAGACTTCTAGCACAGATACGCAGTATTTT. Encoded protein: CASSAQQTSSTDTQYF.

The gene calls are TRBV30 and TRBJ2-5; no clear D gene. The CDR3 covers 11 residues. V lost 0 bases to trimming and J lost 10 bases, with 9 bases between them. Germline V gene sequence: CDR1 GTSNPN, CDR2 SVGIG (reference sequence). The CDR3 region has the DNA TGTGCCTGGAGTGTGGAGTCTATCCAGTACTTC. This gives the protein CAWSVESIQYF.